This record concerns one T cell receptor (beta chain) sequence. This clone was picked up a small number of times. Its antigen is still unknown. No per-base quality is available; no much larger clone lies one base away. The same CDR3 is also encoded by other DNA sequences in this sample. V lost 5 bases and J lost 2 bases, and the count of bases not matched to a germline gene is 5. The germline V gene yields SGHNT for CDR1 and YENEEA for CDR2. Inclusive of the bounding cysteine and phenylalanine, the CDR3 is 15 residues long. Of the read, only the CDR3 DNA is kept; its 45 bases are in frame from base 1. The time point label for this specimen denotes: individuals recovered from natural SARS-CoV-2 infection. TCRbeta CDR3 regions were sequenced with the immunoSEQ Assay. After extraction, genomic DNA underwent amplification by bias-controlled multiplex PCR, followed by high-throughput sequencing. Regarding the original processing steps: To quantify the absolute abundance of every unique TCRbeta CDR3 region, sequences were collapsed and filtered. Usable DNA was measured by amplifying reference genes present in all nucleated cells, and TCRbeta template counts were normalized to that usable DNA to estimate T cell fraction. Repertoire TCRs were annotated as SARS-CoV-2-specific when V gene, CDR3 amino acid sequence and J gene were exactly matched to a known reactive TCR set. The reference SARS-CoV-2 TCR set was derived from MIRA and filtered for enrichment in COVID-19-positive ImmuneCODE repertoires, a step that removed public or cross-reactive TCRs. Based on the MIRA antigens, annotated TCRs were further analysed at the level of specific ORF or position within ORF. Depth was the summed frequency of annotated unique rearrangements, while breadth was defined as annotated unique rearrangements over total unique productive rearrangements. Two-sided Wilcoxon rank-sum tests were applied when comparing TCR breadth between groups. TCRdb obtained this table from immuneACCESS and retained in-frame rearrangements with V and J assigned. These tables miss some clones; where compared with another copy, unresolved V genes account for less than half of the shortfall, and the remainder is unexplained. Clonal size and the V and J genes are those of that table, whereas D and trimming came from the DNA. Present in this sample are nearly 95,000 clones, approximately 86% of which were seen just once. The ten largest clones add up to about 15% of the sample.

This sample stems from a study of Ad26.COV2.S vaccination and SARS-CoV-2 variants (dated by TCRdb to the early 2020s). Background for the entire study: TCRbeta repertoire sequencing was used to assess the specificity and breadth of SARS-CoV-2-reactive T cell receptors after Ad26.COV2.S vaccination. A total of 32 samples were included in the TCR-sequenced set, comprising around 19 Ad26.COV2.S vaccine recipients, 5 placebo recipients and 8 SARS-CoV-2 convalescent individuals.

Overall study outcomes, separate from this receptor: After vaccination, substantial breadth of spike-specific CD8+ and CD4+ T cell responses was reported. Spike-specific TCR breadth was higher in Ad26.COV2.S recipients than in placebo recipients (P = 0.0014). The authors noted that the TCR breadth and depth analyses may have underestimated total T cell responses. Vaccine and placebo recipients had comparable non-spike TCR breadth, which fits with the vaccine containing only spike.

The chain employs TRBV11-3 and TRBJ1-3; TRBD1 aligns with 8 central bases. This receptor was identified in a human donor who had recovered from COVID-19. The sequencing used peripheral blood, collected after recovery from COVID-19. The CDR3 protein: CASSPGQGPGNTIYF. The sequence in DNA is TGTGCCAGCAGCCCAGGACAGGGTCCTGGAAACACCATATATTTT.